These T cell receptor beta chains were read from a single sample in a study of T-cell reconstitution after alpha-beta-depleted transplantation in children. One entry per CDR3 protein, called by TCRdb with MiXCR from the PCR reads. The table lists around 700,000 distinct CDR3 sequences, under 15% of them singletons. This specimen was PBMCs, taken before TCRalphabeta/CD19-depleted stem cell transplant. These receptors all come from a girl aged 2 to 10 with congenital amegakaryocytic thrombocytopenia, due to receive a stem cell transplant. Both conserved end residues are part of each CDR3. The order of the fields is V gene, J gene, CDR3 length, CDR3 protein.

>TRBV20-1|TRBJ2-7|11
CSASFGYEQYF
>TRBV4-1|TRBJ2-2|15
CASSRSGLAVGELFF
>TRBV20-1|TRBJ2-3|13
CSASHGRTDTQYF
>TRBV12-3/TRBV12-4|TRBJ2-3|15
CASSSGLAGVDTQYF
>TRBV5-1|TRBJ1-1|12
CASRDGSTEAFF
>TRBV5-1|TRBJ2-2|19
CASSLGGGGTTPNTGELFF
>TRBV12-3/TRBV12-4|TRBJ2-1|18
CASSLFFGFGTSANEQFF
>TRBV28|TRBJ2-4|12
CASSFGSQGRRF
>TRBV28|TRBJ2-1|16
CASSSGGRLGGNEQFF
>TRBV5-1|TRBJ1-4|15
CASSLDGTGHEKLFF
>TRBV12-3/TRBV12-4|TRBJ1-1|17
CASTGDRGPSMNTEAFF
>TRBV5-1|TRBJ2-2|18
CASSFSLAGLSNTGELFF
>TRBV20-1|TRBJ2-3|13
CSATLGGPDTQYF
>TRBV9|TRBJ2-3|15
CASSVGAAHTDTQYF
>TRBV2|TRBJ2-7|14
CASARGTGSSEQYF
>TRBV29-1|TRBJ2-7|14
CSVVVTLSSYEQYF
>TRBV30|TRBJ1-1|12
CAWSGLPAEAFF
>TRBV5-1|TRBJ2-5|15
CASSLAGQPGETQYF
>TRBV29-1|TRBJ2-5|18
CSVEDLASGRALGETQYF
>TRBV6-5|TRBJ2-3|16
CASSYSSAGGTDTQYF
>TRBV20-1|TRBJ1-2|14
CSATGVISNYGYTF
>TRBV3-1|TRBJ2-3|18
CASSQPGLAGARTDTQYF
>TRBV5-1|TRBJ2-7|14
CASSLARSSYEQYF